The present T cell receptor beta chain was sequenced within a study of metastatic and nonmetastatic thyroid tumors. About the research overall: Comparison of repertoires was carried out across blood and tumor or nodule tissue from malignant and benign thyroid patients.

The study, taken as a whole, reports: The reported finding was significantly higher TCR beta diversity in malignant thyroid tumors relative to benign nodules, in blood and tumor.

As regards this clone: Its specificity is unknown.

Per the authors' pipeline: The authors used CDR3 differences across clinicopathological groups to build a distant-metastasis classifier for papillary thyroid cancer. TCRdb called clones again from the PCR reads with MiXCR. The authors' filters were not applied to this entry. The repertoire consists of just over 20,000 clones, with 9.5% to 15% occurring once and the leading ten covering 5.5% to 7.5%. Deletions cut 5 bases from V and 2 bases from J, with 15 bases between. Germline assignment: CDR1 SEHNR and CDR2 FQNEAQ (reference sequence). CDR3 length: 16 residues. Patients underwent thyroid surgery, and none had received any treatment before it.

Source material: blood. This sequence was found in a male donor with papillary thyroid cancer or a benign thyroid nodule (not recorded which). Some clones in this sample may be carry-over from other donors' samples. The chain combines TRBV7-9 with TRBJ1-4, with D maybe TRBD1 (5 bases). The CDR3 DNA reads TGTGCCAGCAGCCTCGGCTCGGGGGGTACTAATGAAAAACTGTTTTTT. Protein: CASSLGSGGTNEKLFF.